Sequencing of this T cell receptor beta chain was carried out in a study of cytomegalovirus exposure and HLA in healthy donors. Findings of the study overall: Generally TCR sequences proved uncommon, though certain public TCRs appeared in numerous donors. The authors listed 164 TCR beta chains as cytomegalovirus-associated. Subsequent analysis showed first-cohort TCR clusters tending to co-occur in 95 to 150 validation repertoires.

The protocol was immunoSEQ multiplex PCR, while the TCRdb copy is restricted to in-frame clones and leaves out a portion. Among nearly 80,000 clones listed, over 85% were seen once. On this clone itself: The antigen is undetermined.

Trimming took 4 bases from V and 9 from J; bases not matched to a gene: 7. Germline assignment: CDR1 SQVTM and CDR2 ANQGSEA. The length of the CDR3 is 12 residues. The V call is TRBV29-1, the J call TRBJ2-7, with 9 bases aligning to TRBD1. This receptor was identified in a woman aged 25 to 45 in good health and CMV-seronegative. The sequencing sample was made of PBMCs. The CDR3 bases are TGCAGCGTTGTTGGACAGGGGTACCTGCAGTACTTC. Translation: CSVVGQGYLQYF.